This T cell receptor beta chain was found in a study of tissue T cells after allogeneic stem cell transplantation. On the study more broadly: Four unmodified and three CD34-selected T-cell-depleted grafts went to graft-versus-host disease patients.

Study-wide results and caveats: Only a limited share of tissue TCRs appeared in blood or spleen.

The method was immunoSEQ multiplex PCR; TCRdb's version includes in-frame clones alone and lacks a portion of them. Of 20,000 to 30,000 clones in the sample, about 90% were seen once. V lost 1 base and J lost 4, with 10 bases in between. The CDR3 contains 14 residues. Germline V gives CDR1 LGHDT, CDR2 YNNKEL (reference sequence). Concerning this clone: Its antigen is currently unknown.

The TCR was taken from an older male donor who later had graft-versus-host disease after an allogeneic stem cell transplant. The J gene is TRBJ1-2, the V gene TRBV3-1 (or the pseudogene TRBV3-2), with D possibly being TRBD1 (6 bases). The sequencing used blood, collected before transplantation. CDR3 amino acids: CASSQVRGGYGYTF. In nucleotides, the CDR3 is TGTGCCAGCAGCCAAGTACGAGGGGGCTATGGCTACACCTTC.